The following is a T cell receptor (beta chain) sequence with its context. This CDR3 comprises 14 residues. V was clipped by 5 bases and J by 13 bases; unmatched bases: 13. Germline loops: CDR1 SGHRS, CDR2 YFSETQ. The repertoire was sequenced with immunoSEQ multiplex PCR; TCRdb's copy has only in-frame clones and lacks some. The sample holds roughly 200,000 clones; approximately 78% are singletons and the top ten take approximately 8%. The entry originates in a study of blood T cell repertoires in COVID-19. Background on the study: T cells, B-cell-depleted T cells, or PBMCs provided the cDNA or gDNA that served as material.

This rearrangement joins TRBV5-1 to TRBJ2-1, with TRBD2 matching 9 bases. Sequences were obtained from peripheral blood. The TCR originated in a woman of 80 years or more with COVID-19, enrolled during active disease. CDR3 in amino acids: CASRYIPSGNDQFF. In DNA, the CDR3 is TGCGCCAGCAGATATATACCTAGCGGGAACGACCAGTTCTTC.